Sequencing of this T cell receptor (beta chain) was carried out in a study of T cell changes during pregnancy in multiple sclerosis. Germline assignment: CDR1 MRHNA and CDR2 SNTAGT. This CDR3 is 15 amino acids long. Trimming took off 3 bases at V and 0 bases at J, with 6 bases between the two ends. Libraries were prepared by immunoSEQ multiplex PCR; TCRdb keeps only in-frame clonotypes and omits some of them. This table has fewer than 75,000 clones, approximately 90% appearing once. The TCR sequence derives from a female donor in good health, enrolled as a control in a pregnancy study. The J gene is TRBJ2-6, the V gene TRBV6-4; tentatively, D is TRBD1 (6 bases). The sequencing here drew on peripheral blood, taken after pregnancy. Here the CDR3 reads CASSEGGSGANVLTF. CDR3 DNA sequence: TGTGCCAGCAGTGAAGGGGGCTCTGGGGCCAACGTCCTGACTTTC.